These T cell receptor beta chains were read from a single sample in a study of CD8+ T cells in alopecia areata. Profiling relied on immunoSEQ multiplex PCR, and the TCRdb table lists in-frame clones only, not all of them. The sample holds about 200,000 clones; about 56% are singletons and the top ten take roughly 5.3%. The sequenced sample was CD8+ T cells sorted from blood. All receptors derive from a human donor in good health. The CDR3 runs from the conserved cysteine through the conserved F or W. A D gene is named only where the DNA matches it firmly. Clone size, where shown, is once, few, many, or a class for clones that have expanded.

d_gene	abundance	v_gene	j_gene	CDR3aa	CDR3nt
TRBD1	NA	TRBV6-5	TRBJ1-5	CASSADRDNQPQHF	TGTGCCAGCAGTGCGGACAGGGACAATCAGCCCCAGCATTTT
TRBD1	NA	TRBV27	TRBJ1-2	CASSPTGFNYGYTF	TGTGCCAGCAGCCCGACAGGGTTTAACTATGGCTACACCTTC
NA	NA	TRBV29-1	TRBJ2-7	CSVLRADTYEQYF	TGCAGCGTTTTAAGGGCAGATACCTACGAGCAGTACTTC
NA	NA	TRBV29-1	TRBJ2-3	CSAELGGSTDTQYF	TGCAGCGCAGAATTGGGGGGAAGCACAGATACGCAGTATTTT
TRBD1	NA	TRBV5-1	TRBJ2-7	CASSLDLGQPGGEQYF	TGCGCCAGCAGCTTGGACCTGGGACAGCCAGGAGGCGAGCAGTACTTC
TRBD2	NA	TRBV30	TRBJ2-7	CAWSDLSRTSREEQYF	TGTGCCTGGAGTGACCTCTCTCGGACTAGCAGGGAAGAGCAGTACTTC
TRBD1	NA	TRBV29-1	TRBJ2-7	CSVGSMTGGNEQYF	TGCAGCGTTGGATCTATGACAGGGGGGAACGAGCAGTACTTC
NA	NA	TRBV4-1	TRBJ1-1	CASSQDLGRGAWNTEAFF	TGCGCCAGCAGCCAAGATCTCGGGCGGGGGGCATGGAACACTGAAGCTTTCTTT
TRBD2	few	TRBV14	TRBJ2-1	CASSPTSGGATRPYNEQFF	TGTGCCAGCAGCCCGACTAGCGGGGGGGCAACTCGCCCCTACAATGAGCAGTTCTTC
TRBD1	NA	TRBV5-1	TRBJ1-2	CASRQTRQGNYGYTF	TGCGCCAGCAGGCAGACCCGACAGGGGAACTATGGCTACACCTTC
NA	NA	TRBV7-9	TRBJ2-2	CASSLAANTGELFF	TGTGCCAGCAGCTTAGCGGCCAACACCGGGGAGCTGTTTTTT
NA	NA	TRBV7-9	TRBJ2-5	CASSLGGLHETQYF	TGTGCCAGCAGCTTAGGGGGGCTTCACGAGACCCAGTACTTC
NA	NA	TRBV2	TRBJ2-5	CASSEVRETQYF	TGTGCCAGCAGTGAAGTTAGGGAGACCCAGTACTTC
NA	few	TRBV4-2	TRBJ2-7	CASSQGVSESYEQYF	TGTGCCAGCAGCCAAGGTGTGTCAGAATCCTACGAGCAGTACTTC
TRBD2	few	TRBV4-1	TRBJ2-1	CASSQDRQAGGQQFF	TGCGCCAGCAGCCAAGATCGTCAAGCGGGGGGCCAGCAGTTCTTC
NA	NA	TRBV5-6	TRBJ2-4	CASSLYREGKGQYF	TGTGCCAGCAGCTTGTACAGGGAGGGGAAGGGGCAGTACTTC
NA	NA	TRBV25-1	TRBJ2-4	CAAGTWLIQYF	TGTGCCGCCGGGACCTGGCTCATTCAGTACTTC
NA	few	TRBV13	TRBJ2-7	CASSPEDSYEQYF	TGTGCCAGCAGCCCGGAGGACTCCTACGAGCAGTACTTC
NA	NA	TRBV10-1	TRBJ1-5	CASSELKDSNQPQHF	TGCGCCAGCAGTGAGTTAAAGGACAGCAATCAGCCCCAGCATTTT
NA	NA	TRBV7-9	TRBJ2-2	CASSLEAQTGELFF	TGTGCCAGCAGCTTAGAGGCACAGACCGGGGAGCTGTTTTTT
TRBD1	NA	TRBV29-1	TRBJ1-2	CSVDPTGARSYTF	TGCAGCGTTGACCCGACAGGGGCCCGGAGCTACACCTTC
NA	NA	TRBV5-6	TRBJ1-6	CASSSYNSPLHF	TGTGCCAGCAGCTCTTATAATTCACCCCTCCACTTT
NA	once	TRBV4-1	TRBJ1-1	CASGLYVNTEAFF	TGCGCCAGCGGACTTTACGTGAACACTGAAGCTTTCTTT
NA	NA	TRBV4-1	TRBJ2-3	CASSQGVGTDTQYF	TGCGCCAGCAGCCAAGGGGTGGGGACAGATACGCAGTATTTT
NA	NA	TRBV29-1	TRBJ2-2	CSVEDGELFF	TGCAGCGTTGAAGACGGGGAGCTGTTTTTT
NA	NA	TRBV2	TRBJ1-1	CARKPENTEAFF	TGTGCCAGGAAACCAGAGAACACTGAAGCTTTCTTT
TRBD1	NA	TRBV29-1	TRBJ1-2	CSVLGQETNYGYTF	TGCAGCGTTCTCGGACAGGAAACTAACTATGGCTACACCTTC
NA	few	TRBV5-6	TRBJ1-5	CASSLQGISNQPQHF	TGTGCCAGCAGCTTGCAAGGGATTAGCAATCAGCCCCAGCATTTT
TRBD1	NA	TRBV2	TRBJ2-7	CASSMRTGLHEQYF	TGTGCCAGCAGTATGAGGACAGGACTTCACGAGCAGTACTTC
NA	NA	TRBV30	TRBJ2-7	CAWSATGAEQYF	TGTGCCTGGAGCGCCACCGGGGCGGAGCAGTACTTC
NA	NA	TRBV5-4	TRBJ1-1	CASSRTEDVEAFF	TGTGCCAGCAGCCGGACAGAGGATGTTGAAGCTTTCTTT
TRBD1	NA	TRBV30	TRBJ2-5	CAWDLTGVETQYF	TGTGCCTGGGATCTTACAGGGGTGGAGACCCAGTACTTC
NA	NA	TRBV4-1	TRBJ2-7	CASSQGDSGSYEQYF	TGCGCCAGCAGCCAAGGCGACAGTGGCTCCTACGAGCAGTACTTC
TRBD2	few	TRBV2	TRBJ2-1	CASSEGSGGAHEQFF	TGTGCCAGCAGTGAAGGCAGCGGGGGGGCACATGAGCAGTTCTTC
NA	NA	TRBV30	TRBJ2-7	CAWEQRDIVYEQYF	TGTGCCTGGGAGCAAAGGGACATAGTTTACGAGCAGTACTTC
NA	NA	TRBV27	TRBJ1-1	CASSAQAGLNTEAFF	TGTGCCAGCAGTGCCCAAGCTGGGTTGAACACTGAAGCTTTCTTT
NA	NA	TRBV19	TRBJ1-1	CASKLLSGTEAFF	TGTGCCAGCAAACTTCTATCGGGCACTGAAGCTTTCTTT
TRBD1	NA	TRBV9	TRBJ1-1	CASSATGGDTEAFF	TGTGCCAGCAGCGCGACAGGGGGGGACACTGAAGCTTTCTTT
NA	once	TRBV13	TRBJ2-1	CASSSSFANNEQFF	TGTGCCAGCAGCTCCTCTTTCGCTAACAATGAGCAGTTCTTC
NA	NA	TRBV2	TRBJ1-1	CANSRANTEAFF	TGTGCCAACTCCAGAGCGAACACTGAAGCTTTCTTT
TRBD1	few	TRBV12-5	TRBJ1-1	CASGFGTGYTEAFF	TGTGCTAGTGGTTTTGGGACAGGGTACACTGAAGCTTTCTTT
NA	NA	TRBV10-3	TRBJ1-1	CAISEGFTEAFF	TGTGCCATCAGTGAGGGTTTCACTGAAGCTTTCTTT
TRBD1	NA	TRBV4-1	TRBJ1-1	CASSQIDRGLTEAFF	TGCGCCAGCAGCCAAATCGACAGGGGGCTGACTGAAGCTTTCTTT
NA	few	TRBV29-1	TRBJ1-2	CSVSYPSPGQPNYGYTF	TGCAGCGTTTCTTACCCTTCACCGGGACAACCTAACTATGGCTACACCTTC
NA	NA	TRBV4-1	TRBJ2-4	CASSQVEGPKNIQYF	TGCGCCAGCAGCCAAGTCGAGGGCCCCAAAAACATTCAGTACTTC
NA	NA	TRBV5-1	TRBJ2-1	CASSLYSAHNEQFF	TGCGCCAGCAGCTTGTACTCGGCTCACAATGAGCAGTTCTTC
TRBD1	NA	TRBV13	TRBJ2-7	CASSLANRGSHEQYF	TGTGCCAGCAGCTTAGCCAACAGGGGTAGCCACGAGCAGTACTTC
TRBD1	NA	TRBV7-8	TRBJ2-3	CASSRDRATGDTQYF	TGTGCCAGCAGCCGGGACAGGGCGACTGGGGATACGCAGTATTTT
NA	NA	TRBV6-5	TRBJ1-1	CASSARPANTEAFF	TGTGCCAGCAGTGCCAGACCAGCTAACACTGAAGCTTTCTTT
TRBD1	NA	TRBV29-1	TRBJ1-2	CSVGGTEVTNYGYTF	TGCAGCGTTGGGGGGACAGAGGTTACTAACTATGGCTACACCTTC
NA	NA	TRBV11-2	TRBJ2-1	CASSPAGPLNEQFF	TGTGCCAGCAGCCCCGCCGGACCCCTCAATGAGCAGTTCTTC
NA	NA	TRBV6-6	TRBJ2-7	CASRDSHEQYF	TGTGCCAGCAGGGACAGCCACGAGCAGTACTTC
NA	NA	TRBV30	TRBJ2-7	CAWSGLVLPYEQYF	TGTGCCTGGAGTGGTTTAGTCCTGCCCTACGAGCAGTACTTC